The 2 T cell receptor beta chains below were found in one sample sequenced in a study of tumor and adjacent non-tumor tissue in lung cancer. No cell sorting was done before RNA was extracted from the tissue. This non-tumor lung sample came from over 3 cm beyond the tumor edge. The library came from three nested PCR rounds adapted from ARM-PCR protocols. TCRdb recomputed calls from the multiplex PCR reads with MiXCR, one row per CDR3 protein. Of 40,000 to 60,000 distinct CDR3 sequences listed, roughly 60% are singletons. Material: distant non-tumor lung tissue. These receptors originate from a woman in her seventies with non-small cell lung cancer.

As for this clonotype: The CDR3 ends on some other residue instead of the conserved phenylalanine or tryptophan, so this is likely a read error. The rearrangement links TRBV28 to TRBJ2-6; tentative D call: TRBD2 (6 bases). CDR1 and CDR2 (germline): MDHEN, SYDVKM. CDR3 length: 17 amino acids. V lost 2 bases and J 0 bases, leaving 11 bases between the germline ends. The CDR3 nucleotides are TGTGCCAGCAGTTTACCCGGGGGTTTCTCTGGGGCCAACGTCCTGACTGTC. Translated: CASSLPGGFSGANVLTV.

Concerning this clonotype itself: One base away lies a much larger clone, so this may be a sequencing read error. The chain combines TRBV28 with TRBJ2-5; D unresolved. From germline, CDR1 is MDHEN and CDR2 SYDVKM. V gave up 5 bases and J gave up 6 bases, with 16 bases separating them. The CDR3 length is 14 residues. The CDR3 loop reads CASSQRSSVKTQYF. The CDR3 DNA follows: TGTGCCAGCAGTCAGAGATCTAGTGTGAAGACCCAGTACTTC.